The 17 T cell receptor beta chains below come from one sample, sequenced in a study of blood T cell repertoires in COVID-19. Profiled with immunoSEQ multiplex PCR; TCRdb holds only in-frame clones, not every one. The sample has a few hundred thousand clones, 65% to 90% seen once; the top ten hold around 7.4%. The sequencing sample was made of peripheral blood. The receptors were sampled from an older woman with COVID-19, enrolled during active disease.

The chain is built from TRBV30 and TRBJ1-1; D not resolved. The CDR3 extends over 14 amino acids. Deletions cut 0 bases from V and 1 base from J, with 9 bases between. Per germline, CDR1 GTSNPN and CDR2 SVGIG (reference sequence). CDR3 in DNA: TGTGCCTGGAGTGTACTTATGAGGAACACTGAAGCTTTCTTT. This encodes CAWSVLMRNTEAFF.

This clone was counted many times. The genes are TRBV7-2 and TRBJ2-7; D may be TRBD1 (5 bases). The CDR3 covers 13 residues. Per germline, CDR1 SGHTA and CDR2 FQGNSA. Trimming removed 5 bases from V and 1 base from J, with 9 bases in between. CDR3 in DNA: TGTGCCAGCAGCCCGACAGTGTCCTACGAGCAGTACTTC. Translated: CASSPTVSYEQYF.

V gene TRBV3-1 (or the pseudogene TRBV3-2) combines with J gene TRBJ1-1, with unresolved D. V was pared by 4 bases and J by 0 bases, with 12 bases between. CDR3 size: 15 residues. Germline CDR1 is LGHDT and CDR2 is YNNKEL (reference sequence). Here the CDR3 DNA reads TGTGCCAGCAGCCCGGTAGGCGGCATGAACACTGAAGCTTTCTTT. Translated: CASSPVGGMNTEAFF.

The J gene is TRBJ1-2, the V gene TRBV27; 8 bases line up with TRBD1. The CDR3 runs 15 residues. J was trimmed by 4 bases and V by 6 bases; bases with no gene match: 10. Germline V gene data show CDR1 as MNHEY and CDR2 as SMNVEV (reference sequence). The CDR3 is CASRHGSTGGYGYTF. The CDR3 DNA reads as TGTGCCAGCAGACATGGGTCCACAGGGGGCTATGGCTACACCTTC.

The J gene is TRBJ2-1, the V gene TRBV27; 9 bases are shared with TRBD1. The V gene end was trimmed by 7 bases and the J gene end by 5 bases; junction bases not matched to a gene: 6. Germline lookup yields CDR1 MNHEY and CDR2 SMNVEV (reference sequence). The CDR3 has 14 residues. Here the CDR3 reads CASKYWDRDNEQFF. In DNA, the CDR3 is TGTGCCAGCAAATACTGGGACAGGGACAATGAGCAGTTCTTC.

The chain joins TRBV9 to TRBJ2-5; perhaps TRBD1 as D (6 bases). Per the germline V gene, CDR1 is SGDLS and CDR2 is YYNGEE. Trimming cost V 4 bases and J 0 bases, with 10 bases left between them. CDR3 length equals 14 residues. The CDR3, as DNA: TGTGCCAGCAGCCCTGGGACATACCAAGAGACCCAGTACTTC. Its protein is CASSPGTYQETQYF.

The chain uses TRBV4-1 and TRBJ1-4; D unclear. Trimming pared 0 bases from V and 8 bases from J, leaving 22 bases between. The CDR3 sequence is 18 residues long. Germline lookup yields CDR1 MGHRA and CDR2 YSYEKL. CDR3 coding DNA: TGCGCCAGCAGCCAAGAAAATACAGCGACCGGGGTAGGAGAAAAACTGTTTTTT. Protein product: CASSQENTATGVGEKLFF.

V usage is TRBV9 and J usage is TRBJ2-7, with TRBD1 matching over 7 bases. Trimming took 3 bases from V and 3 from J; bases not matched to a gene: 9. Germline lookup yields CDR1 SGDLS and CDR2 YYNGEE. The CDR3 runs to 15 residues. The CDR3 bases are TGTGCCAGCAGCGCCTCCGGGACAGAAGACTACGAGCAGTACTTC. Protein sequence: CASSASGTEDYEQYF.

The V and J genes are TRBV19 and TRBJ2-6; D might be TRBD1 (5 bases). The germline CDR1 and CDR2 sequences are LNHDA and SQIVND (reference sequence). V was pared by 1 base and J by 6 bases, with 16 bases between. This CDR3 comprises 17 residues. CDR3 DNA: TGTGCCAGTAGTATAGTAGCCTTGGGGCCCCAGGCCAACGTCCTGACTTTC. It translates to CASSIVALGPQANVLTF.

The chain has TRBV19 and TRBJ2-7; D uncertain. This CDR3 has 13 residues. V dropped 3 bases and J dropped 7 bases, with 13 bases sitting between them. Germline V gives CDR1 LNHDA, CDR2 SQIVND (reference sequence). This CDR3 is CASSISRSGEQYF. The CDR3 DNA reads as TGTGCCAGTAGTATTTCGCGGTCCGGGGAGCAGTACTTC.

This sequence joins TRBV6-2 or TRBV6-3 and TRBJ1-5, with a weak D call TRBD1 (5 bases). V shed 2 bases and J shed 2 bases, with 10 bases lying between them. The CDR3 runs 15 residues. CDR1 and CDR2 (germline): MNHEY, SVGEGT. CDR3 nucleotides: TGTGCCAGCAGTTACGGAGGGGCAGGCAATCAGCCCCAGCATTTT. The encoded protein is CASSYGGAGNQPQHF.

The chain uses TRBV18 and TRBJ1-2; 8 bases map to TRBD1. Per germline, CDR1 KGHSH and CDR2 LQKENI. V dropped 6 bases and J dropped 6; count of bases not matched to a gene: 6. The CDR3 totals 13 residues. The CDR3 DNA sequence: TGTGCCAGCTCGCCCCAGGGGGCGGATGGCTACACCTTC. Protein product: CASSPQGADGYTF. Complete variable domain (other parts from reference TRBV18 and TRBJ1-2): NAGVMQNPRHLVRRRGQEARLRCSPMKGHSHVYWYRQLPEEGLKFMVYLQKENIIDESGMPKERFSAEFPKEGPSILRIQQVVRGDSAAYFCASSPQGADGYTFGSGTRLTVV.

This clone was observed a handful of times. Written as DNA, the CDR3 is TGTGCCAGCAGCCCGGGGGGACACAATTCACCCCTCCACTTT. Residues: CASSPGGHNSPLHF. The chain links TRBV7-9 to TRBJ1-6; a possible D gene is TRBD1 (6 bases). The CDR3 totals 14 residues. The V end lost 5 bases, the J end lost 7 bases, and 12 bases lay between the germline ends. The germline V gene encodes CDR1 SEHNR and CDR2 FQNEAQ (reference sequence).

The CDR3 DNA follows: TGTGCCAGCAGCTTTAAGGGGGGGGCCCAGGGCTATGGCTACACCTTC. Residues: CASSFKGGAQGYGYTF. The chain joins TRBV7-2 to TRBJ1-2; D might be TRBD1 (6 bases). CDR1 is SGHTA, CDR2 FQGNSA, per germline. The CDR3 extends over 16 amino acids. Between the trimmed V and J ends, which lost 3 bases and 4 bases, there was a span of 18 bases.

The table lists this clone with a count of one. The chain links TRBV7-9 to TRBJ2-3, with TRBD2 matching 11 bases. Germline V gene sequence: CDR1 SEHNR, CDR2 FQNEAQ (reference sequence). The CDR3 extends over 15 amino acids. J was trimmed by 3 bases and V by 3 bases; bases with no gene match: 2. The chain's CDR3 is CASSFSGGATDTQYF. The CDR3, as DNA: TGTGCCAGCAGCTTTAGCGGGGGGGCAACAGATACGCAGTATTTT.

This rearrangement joins TRBV27 to TRBJ1-3, with TRBD1 as a possible D gene (5 bases). The CDR3 loop spans 17 amino acids. V was trimmed by 4 bases and J by 0 bases, leaving 16 bases between them. Looked up from germline, CDR1 is MNHEY and CDR2 is SMNVEV (reference sequence). CDR3 loop: CASSYKGLPLSGNTIYF. Written as DNA, the CDR3 is TGTGCCAGCAGTTATAAGGGGTTACCTCTCTCTGGAAACACCATATATTTT.

In this sample, this clone turned up once. V is TRBV28 and J is TRBJ1-2; D remains unclear. CDR1 is MDHEN, CDR2 SYDVKM, per germline. The CDR3 runs 14 residues. Between the trimmed V and J ends, which lost 2 bases and 0 bases, there was a span of 7 bases. The CDR3 loop is CASSLRQANYGYTF. In DNA form, the CDR3 reads TGTGCCAGCAGTTTAAGGCAGGCTAACTATGGCTACACCTTC.